These 23 T cell receptor beta chains were all obtained from the same sample, sequenced in a study of blood T cell repertoires in COVID-19. Repertoires were generated with immunoSEQ multiplex PCR, while TCRdb's copy carries only in-frame clones and drops some. The repertoire has 650,000 to 800,000 clones, 85% to 90% of them found once; the top ten carry roughly 0.25%. What was sequenced was peripheral blood. The receptors were sampled from a woman aged 18-29 years with acute or convalescent COVID-19.

This rearrangement joins TRBV6-5 to TRBJ2-7; 7 nucleotides line up with TRBD1. This CDR3 contains 15 residues. Germline CDR1 is MNHEY and CDR2 is SVGAGI. Trimming took 7 bases from V and 3 from J; bases not matched to a gene: 12. CDR3 amino acids: CASTPPTGSFYEQYF. The CDR3 DNA is TGTGCCAGCACCCCACCGACAGGGAGTTTCTACGAGCAGTACTTC.

The V and J genes are TRBV12-3 or TRBV12-4 and TRBJ1-1, with 7 bases lining up with TRBD1. The ends lost 8 bases at V and 1 base at J; junction bases unmatched: 4. This CDR3 comprises 13 residues. CDR3 protein: CASQRTGNTEAFF. As DNA, the CDR3 is TGTGCCAGCCAGCGGACAGGGAACACTGAAGCTTTCTTT.

The V gene is TRBV6-2 or TRBV6-3, the J gene TRBJ1-2; D is perhaps TRBD1 (5 bases). CDR1 is MNHEY, CDR2 SVGEGT, per germline. Deletions cut 0 bases from V and 6 bases from J, with 8 bases between. CDR3 size: 13 residues. CDR3 loop: CASSYSTVNGYTF. The CDR3 region has the DNA TGTGCCAGCAGTTACTCGACAGTAAATGGCTACACCTTC.

This rearrangement joins TRBV4-2 to TRBJ2-3; D is ambiguous. V lost 0 bases, J lost 2 bases, and 15 bases lay in between. This CDR3 is built from 17 residues. Germline CDR1 is LGHNA and CDR2 is YNFKEQ. CDR3 nucleotide sequence: TGTGCCAGCAGCCAAGACCTTGTGACAACAAACACAGATACGCAGTATTTT. Translated: CASSQDLVTTNTDTQYF.

The gene calls are TRBV12-3 or TRBV12-4 and TRBJ1-2; the match to TRBD1 covers 9 bases. After removal of 7 bases from V and 7 bases from J, the junction contained 7 bases not matched to a gene. CDR3 length: 13 amino acids. DNA for the CDR3: TGTGCCAGCACTCAACAGGGGGCGGGTGGCTACACCTTC. It specifies CASTQQGAGGYTF.

This chain connects TRBV24-1 to TRBJ1-2; D perhaps matches TRBD1 (5 bases). The CDR3 spans 15 residues. Trimming left V 4 bases short and J 4 bases short, with 15 bases between. Germline lookup yields CDR1 KGHDR and CDR2 SFDVKD. The CDR3: CATSDQNRNPYGYTF. CDR3 DNA: TGTGCCACCAGTGACCAGAACAGGAACCCCTATGGCTACACCTTC.

The rearrangement joins TRBV3-1 (or the pseudogene TRBV3-2) to TRBJ1-2; 7 nucleotides line up with TRBD1. The germline V gene encodes CDR1 LGHDT and CDR2 YNNKEL (reference sequence). The V and J ends lost 1 base and 6 bases, in that order; junction bases with no gene match: 5. This CDR3 contains 14 residues. The DNA for the CDR3 is TGTGCCAGCAGCCAAGTGGCAAGGGGGCATGGCTACACCTTC. Its translation is CASSQVARGHGYTF.

This chain links TRBV7-8 with TRBJ1-6, with a tentative D call TRBD1 (5 bases). This CDR3 has 16 amino acids. The V end was cut by 0 bases, the J end by 10 bases, with 16 bases between. The germline CDR1 and CDR2 sequences are SGHVS and FQNEAQ. The CDR3 is CASSLATGQGYSPLHF. The CDR3 DNA reads TGTGCCAGCAGCTTAGCGACGGGTCAGGGATACTCACCCCTCCACTTT.

The chain couples TRBV6-4 to TRBJ2-3; 14 bases are shared with TRBD2. Germline V gene lookup returns CDR1 MRHNA and CDR2 SNTAGT. V shed 6 bases, J shed 7 bases, and the junction held 6 bases outside the gene matches. The CDR3 sequence is 15 residues long. For the CDR3, the DNA is TGTGCCAGCAGCGGACTAGCGGGGGGCCTGAATACGCAGTATTTT. It encodes CASSGLAGGLNTQYF.

The V and J genes are TRBV25-1 and TRBJ1-1; 7 bases are shared with TRBD1. V dropped 4 bases and J dropped 5; count of bases not matched to a gene: 10. The CDR3 extends over 15 amino acids. Germline V gene lookup returns CDR1 MGHDK and CDR2 SYGVNS. CDR3 coding DNA: TGTGCCAGCAGTGCCAAAGGGGGCCCGAGAACTGAAGCTTTCTTT. This translates into CASSAKGGPRTEAFF.

The J gene is TRBJ1-4, the V gene TRBV28; tentative D call: TRBD1 (6 bases). Trimming shortened V by 7 bases and J by 4 bases, and 16 bases separated the two germline ends. CDR1 and CDR2 from the germline V gene are MDHEN and SYDVKM. There are 15 residues in the CDR3. Here the CDR3 reads CASTPGRGGNEKLFF. In DNA, the CDR3 is TGTGCCAGCACCCCTGGGAGAGGGGGTAATGAAAAACTGTTTTTT.

The CDR3, as DNA: TGTGCCAGCTCTACCATCGCAACTAATGAAAAACTGTTTTTT. Amino acids: CASSTIATNEKLFF. The chain combines TRBV9 with TRBJ1-4; the D is unclear. The CDR3 length is 14 residues. V lost 7 bases and J lost 0, with 10 bases in between. The germline CDR1 and CDR2 sequences are SGDLS and YYNGEE. The full variable domain, in which reference TRBV9 and TRBJ1-4 provide the parts outside the CDR3, is DSGVTQTPKHLITATGQRVTLRCSPRSGDLSVYWYQQSLDQGLQFLIQYYNGEERAKGNILERFSAQQFPDLHSELNLSSLELGDSALYFCASSTIATNEKLFFGSGTQLSVL.

The J gene is TRBJ1-1, the V gene TRBV9, with D maybe TRBD1 (6 bases). CDR3 length: 15 residues. Germline V gene data show CDR1 as SGDLS and CDR2 as YYNGEE. V was cut by 3 bases and J by 1 base, with 13 bases left in between. CDR3 sequence reads: CASSASDRPNTEAFF. CDR3 nucleotides: TGTGCCAGCAGCGCCTCCGACAGGCCGAACACTGAAGCTTTCTTT. Complete variable domain (other parts from reference TRBV9 and TRBJ1-1): DSGVTQTPKHLITATGQRVTLRCSPRSGDLSVYWYQQSLDQGLQFLIQYYNGEERAKGNILERFSAQQFPDLHSELNLSSLELGDSALYFCASSASDRPNTEAFFGQGTRLTVV.

This clone appeared a single time. The V call is TRBV5-5, the J call TRBJ1-2, with 9 bases matching TRBD1. Germline loops: CDR1 SGHKS, CDR2 YYEKEE (reference sequence). V gave up 1 base and J gave up 3 bases; unmatched junction bases: 1. This CDR3 is 14 amino acids long. In DNA form, the CDR3 reads TGTGCCAGCAGCTTGCGGACAGGGGACTATGGCTACACCTTC. Translating gives CASSLRTGDYGYTF.

This clone appeared once. The rearrangement links TRBV27 to TRBJ2-1, with unresolved D. V dropped 6 bases and J dropped 7 bases, with 16 bases sitting between them. CDR3 size: 14 residues. Looked up from germline, CDR1 is MNHEY and CDR2 is SMNVEV (reference sequence). This CDR3 is CASRFGIAGNEQFF. The CDR3 bases are TGTGCCAGCAGATTCGGTATAGCCGGAAATGAGCAGTTCTTC.

This chain connects TRBV19 to TRBJ1-2; TRBD1 matches 7 bases. CDR1 and CDR2 (germline): LNHDA, SQIVND (reference sequence). The CDR3 sequence is 10 residues long. The V gene end was trimmed by 11 bases and the J gene end by 10 bases; junction bases not matched to a gene: 7. CDR3 region: CARSGTDYTF. The CDR3 region has the DNA TGTGCCCGATCCGGGACAGACTACACCTTC. Filled out from reference TRBV19 and TRBJ1-2, the complete variable domain reads DGGITQSPKYLFRKEGQNVTLSCEQNLNHDAMYWYRQDPGQGLRLIYYSQIVNDFQKGDIAEGYSVSREKKESFPLTVTSAQKNPTAFYLCARSGTDYTFGSGTRLTVV.

V usage is TRBV15 and J usage is TRBJ1-5; D ambiguous. The CDR3 spans 14 residues. The V end was cut by 2 bases, the J end by 3 bases, with 8 bases between. In germline, CDR1 is LNHNV, CDR2 YYDKDF (reference sequence). The CDR3 reads CATSRQDHNQPQHF. As DNA, the CDR3 is TGTGCCACCAGCAGACAGGATCACAATCAGCCCCAGCATTTT. Looking up the rest from reference TRBV15 and TRBJ1-5 gives the full variable domain: DAMVIQNPRYQVTQFGKPVTLSCSQTLNHNVMYWYQQKSSQAPKLLFHYYDKDFNNEADTPDNFQSRRPNTSFCFLDIRSPGLGDTAMYLCATSRQDHNQPQHFGDGTRLSIL.

This chain joins TRBV20-1 and TRBJ1-2; D is uncertain. The V and J ends lost 7 bases and 4 bases respectively, with 10 bases between them. The CDR3 is 11 residues long. Germline assignment: CDR1 DFQATT and CDR2 SNEGSKA (reference sequence). CDR3 sequence reads: CSVPSGYGYTF. CDR3 nucleotide sequence: TGCAGTGTCCCCTCGGGCTATGGCTACACCTTC.

The chain links TRBV4-1 to TRBJ2-3; 9 positions agree with TRBD1. The CDR3 has 15 residues. Germline loops: CDR1 MGHRA, CDR2 YSYEKL. Unmatched junction bases numbered 5, after V lost 1 base and J lost 6 bases. The DNA of the CDR3 is TGCGCCAGCAGCCAAGCTAACAGGGGGCTGGATACGCAGTATTTT. Its translation is CASSQANRGLDTQYF.

The V call is TRBV24-1, the J call TRBJ1-2; 9 bases are a match to TRBD1. Germline lookup yields CDR1 KGHDR and CDR2 SFDVKD. V was clipped by 5 bases and J by 8 bases; unmatched bases: 8. CDR3 length equals 14 residues. The CDR3 nucleotides read TGTGCCACCAGTGTCGACGGGACAGGGCGAGGCTACACCTTC. Translating it yields CATSVDGTGRGYTF.

This chain joins TRBV27 and TRBJ1-1; D call uncertain. The germline CDR1 and CDR2 sequences are MNHEY and SMNVEV (reference sequence). The CDR3 has 14 amino acids. Trimming left V 3 bases short and J 2 bases short, with 10 bases between. CDR3 sequence: CASSFEARNTEAFF. In DNA, the CDR3 is TGTGCCAGCAGTTTCGAGGCCAGAAACACTGAAGCTTTCTTT.

This clone was seen a single time. Other nucleotide sequences in the sample specify the same CDR3. The chain carries TRBV4-3 and TRBJ1-6; no definite D call. This CDR3 has 16 residues. Trimming took off 0 bases at V and 0 bases at J, with 6 bases between the two ends. The germline V gene encodes CDR1 LGHNA and CDR2 YSLEER. The CDR3 protein is CASSQDGSSYNSPLHF. In nucleotides, the CDR3 is TGCGCCAGCAGCCAAGATGGGAGCTCCTATAATTCACCCCTCCACTTT.

J is TRBJ1-1 and V is TRBV24-1, with 7 bases fitting TRBD1. Germline V lookup: CDR1 KGHDR, CDR2 SFDVKD. CDR3 size: 14 residues. The ends lost 5 bases at V and 6 bases at J; junction bases unmatched: 8. The chain's CDR3 is CATSAGGQGAEAFF. The CDR3 nucleotides are TGTGCCACCAGTGCGGGGGGGCAGGGGGCTGAAGCTTTCTTT.